The subject of this entry is one TCR beta chain. This entry is derived from a study of blood T cell repertoires in COVID-19. Authors' methods: It was from reference gene primer amplification that nucleated cell counts were estimated. Profiled with immunoSEQ multiplex PCR; TCRdb holds only in-frame clones, not every one. That table supplies the V and J calls and clone size; D and trimming were determined from the DNA. The data show 350,000 to 550,000 clones, 80% to 90% seen once. Grouping used clinical history reported by participants in a survey and questionnaire. Germline V gene lookup returns CDR1 MDHEN and CDR2 SYDVKM. This CDR3 has 14 residues. V was trimmed by 1 base and J by 4 bases, leaving 11 bases between them.

Specimen: PBMCs or T cells enriched from blood (not recorded which). The clonotype was recovered from a man younger than 40 who had recovered from COVID-19. The rearrangement uses TRBV28 and TRBJ2-7; D unclear. The CDR3 nucleotides read TGTGCCAGCAGTTTATTCGAACAGCCATACGAGCAGTACTTC. Translated: CASSLFEQPYEQYF.